This is a list of T cell receptor beta chains from one sample in a study of graft-versus-host responses after intestinal transplantation. For these receptors, no antigen is known. Clones were sequenced by immunoSEQ multiplex PCR, and TCRdb holds only the in-frame ones, with some missing. In the table there are tens of thousands of clones, more than 85% of which are singletons. Sequencing was performed on unstimulated CD8+ T cells sorted from spleen or lymph node cells, taken before transplant. Receptors originate from a human donor who was the organ donor for an intestinal transplant. Both conserved end residues are trimmed from each CDR3.

ASSFQDEQF TRBJ2-1 TRBV5-4
ATSRVGNTIY TRBJ1-3 TRBV15
ASSESLRNEQF TRBJ2-1 TRBV25-1
ASSFGDNYGYT TRBJ1-2 TRBV27
ASSLQGYNEQF TRBJ2-1 TRBV7-9
ASSFASSYNEQF TRBJ2-1 TRBV5-1
ANYRAGEVEQY TRBJ2-7 TRBV2
ASSLGRNYEQY TRBJ2-7 TRBV27
ASSLALSFTDTQY TRBJ2-3 TRBV7-6
AISEDRLRESTDTQY TRBJ2-3 TRBV10-3
ASSFSRPAGPYEQY - TRBV5-4
ASSFGYEQY TRBJ2-7 TRBV28
ASSAPGLVSYNEQF TRBJ2-1 TRBV9
ASSLGGLLYEQY TRBJ2-7 TRBV5-1
ASSLYPITYNEQF TRBJ2-1 TRBV27
ASSVRGPRGQSNQPQH TRBJ1-5 TRBV9
ASSEDRVIGQPQH TRBJ1-5 TRBV28
ASSPYAEREAYNEQF TRBJ2-1 TRBV18
ASSLLAGAYEQY TRBJ2-7 TRBV27
ASSSRTDGYT TRBJ1-2 TRBV6-5
ASSGTLVNEQF TRBJ2-1 TRBV4-1
ASREGNGYT TRBJ1-2 TRBV14
ASSDWTGPYEQY TRBJ2-7 TRBV5-1
ASSGTSSYNEQF TRBJ2-1 TRBV6-5
ASRRQETQY TRBJ2-5 TRBV25-1
TSSHLTSGSPRSYEQY TRBJ2-7 TRBV1
ASSQGPGPWEQY TRBJ2-7 TRBV4-3